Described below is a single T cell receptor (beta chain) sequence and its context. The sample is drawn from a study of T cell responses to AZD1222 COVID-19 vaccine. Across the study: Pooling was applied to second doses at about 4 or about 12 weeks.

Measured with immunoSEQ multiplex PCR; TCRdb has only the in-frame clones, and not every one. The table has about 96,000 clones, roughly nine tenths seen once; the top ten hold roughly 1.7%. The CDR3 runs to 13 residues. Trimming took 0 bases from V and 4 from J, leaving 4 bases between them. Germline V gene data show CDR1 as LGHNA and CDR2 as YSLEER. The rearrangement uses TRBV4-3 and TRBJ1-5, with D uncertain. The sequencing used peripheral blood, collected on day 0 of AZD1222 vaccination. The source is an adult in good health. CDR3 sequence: CASSQEINQPQHF. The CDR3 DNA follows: TGCGCCAGCAGCCAAGAAATAAATCAGCCCCAGCATTTT.